This T cell receptor (beta chain) is from a study of PD-1 blockade in classical Hodgkin lymphoma. At the level of the study: The nivolumab dose that patients received was 3 mg/kg, given intravenously every 2 weeks. Overall study findings and caveats: Newly diagnosed patients had baseline TCR diversity that was reportedly lower than that of healthy donors. Newly diagnosed patients and complete responders had comparable diversity at baseline.

Time point of the sample: cycle 4 day 1 (C4D1), after 5 to 7 weeks of nivolumab. Relapses following autologous stem cell transplantation were seen in all patients, with brentuximab vedotin exposure varying. Best overall response was complete response, partial response or progressive disease in these relapsed/refractory classical Hodgkin lymphoma patients. Remarks on this clone: The antigen is unknown.

Some clones are missing from TCRdb's copy, which holds only in-frame ones; the method was immunoSEQ multiplex PCR. Seen here are 45,000 to 55,000 clones, under 80% observed once, and the top ten hold about 12%. CDR3 length: 15 residues. The trim removed 6 bases at V and 2 bases at J, leaving 7 bases unmatched. In germline, CDR1 is LNHDA, CDR2 SQIVND (reference sequence). The TCR sequence derives from a human donor with classical Hodgkin lymphoma. Sample: peripheral blood mononuclear cells (PBMCs), taken before the fourth cycle of nivolumab. This chain connects TRBV19 to TRBJ2-1; 7 bases match TRBD2. The CDR3 coding sequence is TGTGCCAGTAGCGATCTAGCGGATCCCTACAATGAGCAGTTCTTC. This encodes CASSDLADPYNEQFF. Variable domain in full (rest from reference TRBV19 and TRBJ2-1): DGGITQSPKYLFRKEGQNVTLSCEQNLNHDAMYWYRQDPGQGLRLIYYSQIVNDFQKGDIAEGYSVSREKKESFPLTVTSAQKNPTAFYLCASSDLADPYNEQFFGPGTRLTVL.